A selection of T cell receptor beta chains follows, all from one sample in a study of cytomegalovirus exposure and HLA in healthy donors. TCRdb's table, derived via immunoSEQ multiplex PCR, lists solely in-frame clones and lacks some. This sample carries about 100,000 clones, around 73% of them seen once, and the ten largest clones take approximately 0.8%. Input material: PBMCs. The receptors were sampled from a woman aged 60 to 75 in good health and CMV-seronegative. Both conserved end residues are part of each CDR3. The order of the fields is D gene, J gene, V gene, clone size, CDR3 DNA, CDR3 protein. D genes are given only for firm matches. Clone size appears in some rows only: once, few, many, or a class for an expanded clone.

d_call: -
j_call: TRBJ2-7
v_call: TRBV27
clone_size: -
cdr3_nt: TGTGCCAGCAGTGCCGGGGGCGGGGGCCAACAGTACTTC
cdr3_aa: CASSAGGGGQQYF

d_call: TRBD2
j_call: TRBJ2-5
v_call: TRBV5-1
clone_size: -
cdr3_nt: TGCGCCAGCAGCTGGGGGACTAGCGGGTCTCAAGAGACCCAGTACTTC
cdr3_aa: CASSWGTSGSQETQYF

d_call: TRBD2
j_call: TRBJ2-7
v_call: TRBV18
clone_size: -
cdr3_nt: TGTGCCAGCTCACCGGGGGGACTAGCGGGAGGGCAATTGTCCTACGAGCAGTACTTC
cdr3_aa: CASSPGGLAGGQLSYEQYF

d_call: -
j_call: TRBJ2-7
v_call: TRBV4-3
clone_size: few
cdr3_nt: TGCGCCAGCAGCCAAAATCCCGACAGCGCAAAGCAGTACTTC
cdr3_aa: CASSQNPDSAKQYF

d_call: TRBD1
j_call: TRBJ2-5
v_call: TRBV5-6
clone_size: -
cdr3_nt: TGTGCCAGCAGCTTGGAGGACAGGGTGAACCAAGAGACCCAGTACTTC
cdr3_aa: CASSLEDRVNQETQYF

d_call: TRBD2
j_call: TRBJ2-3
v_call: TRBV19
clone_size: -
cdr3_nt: TGTGCCAGTACCGGACTAGCGGGCGCAGATACGCAGTATTTT
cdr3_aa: CASTGLAGADTQYF

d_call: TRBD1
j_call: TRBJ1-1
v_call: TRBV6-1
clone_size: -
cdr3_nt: TGTGCCAGCAGTGGACATAACCGGGACAGGGAAGCTTTCTTT
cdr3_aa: CASSGHNRDREAFF

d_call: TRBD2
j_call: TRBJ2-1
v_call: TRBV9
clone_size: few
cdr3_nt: TGTGCCAGCAGCGGGGGGACTAGCGGGACCCGAGAGCAGTTCTTC
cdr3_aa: CASSGGTSGTREQFF

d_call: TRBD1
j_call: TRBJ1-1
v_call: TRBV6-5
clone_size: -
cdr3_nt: TGTGCCGCCCACAGGGGGTTGAACACTGAAGCTTTCTTT
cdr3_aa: CAAHRGLNTEAFF

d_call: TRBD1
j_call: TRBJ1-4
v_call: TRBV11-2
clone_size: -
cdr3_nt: TGTGCCAGCAGAAATACAGGGGGGGGTGAAAAACTGTTTTTT
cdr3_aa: CASRNTGGGEKLFF

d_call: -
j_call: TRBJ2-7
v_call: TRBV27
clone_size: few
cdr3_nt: TGTGCCAGCAGTTCCCCGACAGATCCCTACGAGCAGTACTTC
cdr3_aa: CASSSPTDPYEQYF

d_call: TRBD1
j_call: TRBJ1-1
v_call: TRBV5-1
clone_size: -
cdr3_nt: TGCGCCAGCAGCCGGACAGGGGCAGGAACTGAAGCTTTCTTT
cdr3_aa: CASSRTGAGTEAFF